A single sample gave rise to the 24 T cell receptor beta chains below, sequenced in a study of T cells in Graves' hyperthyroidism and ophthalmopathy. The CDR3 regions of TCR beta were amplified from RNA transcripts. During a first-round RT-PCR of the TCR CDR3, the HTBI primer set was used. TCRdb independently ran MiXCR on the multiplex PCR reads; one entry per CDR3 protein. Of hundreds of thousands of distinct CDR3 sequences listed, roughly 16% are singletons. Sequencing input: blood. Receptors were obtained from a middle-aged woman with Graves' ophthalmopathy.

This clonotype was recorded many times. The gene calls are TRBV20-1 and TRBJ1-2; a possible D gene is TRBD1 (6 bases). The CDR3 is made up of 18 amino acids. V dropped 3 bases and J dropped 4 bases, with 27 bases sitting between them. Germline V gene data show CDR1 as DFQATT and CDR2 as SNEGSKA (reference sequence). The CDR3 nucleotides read TGCAGTGCTAGGCCTCAAGGGGACAAGACACTTAGCTCCTATGGCTACACCTTC. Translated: CSARPQGDKTLSSYGYTF.

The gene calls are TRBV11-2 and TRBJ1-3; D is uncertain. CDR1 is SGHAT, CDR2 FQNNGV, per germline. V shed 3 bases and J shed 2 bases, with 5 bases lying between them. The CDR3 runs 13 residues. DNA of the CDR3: TGTGCCAGCAGCTTCTGGACTGGAAACACCATATATTTT. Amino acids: CASSFWTGNTIYF.

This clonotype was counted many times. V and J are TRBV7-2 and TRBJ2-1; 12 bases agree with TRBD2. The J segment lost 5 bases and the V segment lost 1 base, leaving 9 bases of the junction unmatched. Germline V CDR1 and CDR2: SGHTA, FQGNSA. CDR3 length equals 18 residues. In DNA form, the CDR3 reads TGTGCCAGCAGCTTAGTTTCTAGCGGGGGGGCAGGAAACAATGAGCAGTTCTTC. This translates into CASSLVSSGGAGNNEQFF.

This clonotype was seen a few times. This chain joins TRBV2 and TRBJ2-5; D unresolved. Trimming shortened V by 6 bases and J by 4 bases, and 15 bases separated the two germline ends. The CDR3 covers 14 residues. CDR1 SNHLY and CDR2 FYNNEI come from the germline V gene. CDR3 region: CASRARVAPETQYF. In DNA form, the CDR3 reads TGTGCCAGCAGGGCCCGGGTGGCCCCAGAGACCCAGTACTTC.

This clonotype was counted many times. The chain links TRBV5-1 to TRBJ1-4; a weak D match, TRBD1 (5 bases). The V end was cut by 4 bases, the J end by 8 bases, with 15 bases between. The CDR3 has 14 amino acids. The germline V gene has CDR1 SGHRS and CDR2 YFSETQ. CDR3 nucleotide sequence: TGCGCCAGCAGCCCCGGGACGGAATCCGAAAAACTGTTTTTT. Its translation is CASSPGTESEKLFF.

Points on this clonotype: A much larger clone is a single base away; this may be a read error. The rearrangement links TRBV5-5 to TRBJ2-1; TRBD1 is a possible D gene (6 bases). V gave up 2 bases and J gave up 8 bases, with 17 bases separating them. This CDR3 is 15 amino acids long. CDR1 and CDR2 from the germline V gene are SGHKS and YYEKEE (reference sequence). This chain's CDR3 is CASSFGQMLYDEQFF. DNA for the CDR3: TGTGCCAGCAGCTTTGGACAGATGTTGTACGATGAGCAGTTCTTC.

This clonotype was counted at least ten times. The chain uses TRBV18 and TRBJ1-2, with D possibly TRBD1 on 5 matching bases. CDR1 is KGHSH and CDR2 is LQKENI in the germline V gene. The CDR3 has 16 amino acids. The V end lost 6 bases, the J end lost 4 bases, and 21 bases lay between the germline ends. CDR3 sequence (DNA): TGTGCCAGCTCGCTACATCCTCCGGGACGGAGCTATGGCTACACCTTC. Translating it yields CASSLHPPGRSYGYTF.

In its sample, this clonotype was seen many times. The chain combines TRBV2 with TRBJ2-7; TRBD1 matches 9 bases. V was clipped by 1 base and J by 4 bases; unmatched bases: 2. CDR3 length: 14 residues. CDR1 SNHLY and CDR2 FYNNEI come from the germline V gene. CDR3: CASSEETGGYEQYF. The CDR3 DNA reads TGTGCCAGCAGTGAAGAGACAGGGGGGTACGAGCAGTACTTC.

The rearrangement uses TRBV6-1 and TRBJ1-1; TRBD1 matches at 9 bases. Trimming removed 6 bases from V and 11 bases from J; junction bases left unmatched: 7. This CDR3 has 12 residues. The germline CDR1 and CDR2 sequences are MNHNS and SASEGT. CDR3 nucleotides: TGTGCCAGCAGCCTTCAGACAGGGGGTGCTTTCTTT. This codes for CASSLQTGGAFF.

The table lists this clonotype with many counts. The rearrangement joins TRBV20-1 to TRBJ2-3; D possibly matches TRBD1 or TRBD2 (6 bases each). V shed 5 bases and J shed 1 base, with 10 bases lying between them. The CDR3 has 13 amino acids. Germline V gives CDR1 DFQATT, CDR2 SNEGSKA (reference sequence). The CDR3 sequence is CSAGGGGTDTQYF. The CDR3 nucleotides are TGCAGTGCTGGGGGCGGGGGCACAGATACGCAGTATTTT.

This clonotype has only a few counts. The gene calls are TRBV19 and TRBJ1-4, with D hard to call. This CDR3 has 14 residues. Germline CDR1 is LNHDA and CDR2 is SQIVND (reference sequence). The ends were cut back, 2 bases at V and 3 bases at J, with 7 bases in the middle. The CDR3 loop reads CASSIYGANEKLFF. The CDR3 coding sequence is TGTGCCAGTAGTATATACGGAGCTAATGAAAAACTGTTTTTT. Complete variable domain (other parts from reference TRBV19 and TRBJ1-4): DGGITQSPKYLFRKEGQNVTLSCEQNLNHDAMYWYRQDPGQGLRLIYYSQIVNDFQKGDIAEGYSVSREKKESFPLTVTSAQKNPTAFYLCASSIYGANEKLFFGSGTQLSVL.

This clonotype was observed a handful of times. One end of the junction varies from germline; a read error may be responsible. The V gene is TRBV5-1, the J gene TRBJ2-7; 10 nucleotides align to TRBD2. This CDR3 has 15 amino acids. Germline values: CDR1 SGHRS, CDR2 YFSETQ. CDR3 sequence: CASSNKAGGSYERYF. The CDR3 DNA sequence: TGCGCCAGCAGCAATAAAGCGGGAGGGTCCTACGAGCGGTACTTC.

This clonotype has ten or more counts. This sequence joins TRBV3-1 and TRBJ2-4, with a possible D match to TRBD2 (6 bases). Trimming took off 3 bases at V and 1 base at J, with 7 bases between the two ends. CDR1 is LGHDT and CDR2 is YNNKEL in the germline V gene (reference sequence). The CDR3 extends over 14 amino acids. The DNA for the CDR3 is TGTGCCAGCAGCCAGAGCGGGGCCAAAAACATTCAGTACTTC. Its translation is CASSQSGAKNIQYF.

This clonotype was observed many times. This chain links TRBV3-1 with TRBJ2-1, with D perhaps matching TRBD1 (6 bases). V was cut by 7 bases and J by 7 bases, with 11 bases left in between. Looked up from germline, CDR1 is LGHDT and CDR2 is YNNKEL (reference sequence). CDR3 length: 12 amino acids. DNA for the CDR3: TGTGCCAGCAACAACAGGGTAAATGAGCAGTTCTTC. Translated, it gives CASNNRVNEQFF.

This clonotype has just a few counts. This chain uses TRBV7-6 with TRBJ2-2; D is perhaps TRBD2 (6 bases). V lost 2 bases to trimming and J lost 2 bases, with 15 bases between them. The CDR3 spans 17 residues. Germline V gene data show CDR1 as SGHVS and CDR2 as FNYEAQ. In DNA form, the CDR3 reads TGTGCCAGCAGCTTATTTACTAGCTCCGGTAACACCGGGGAGCTGTTTTTT. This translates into CASSLFTSSGNTGELFF.

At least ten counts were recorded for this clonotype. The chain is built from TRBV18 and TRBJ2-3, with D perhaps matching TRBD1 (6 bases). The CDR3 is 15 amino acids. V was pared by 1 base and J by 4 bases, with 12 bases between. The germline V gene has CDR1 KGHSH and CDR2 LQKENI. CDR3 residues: CASSPRDTSADTQYF. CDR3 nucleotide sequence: TGTGCCAGCTCACCACGGGACACCTCCGCAGATACGCAGTATTTT.

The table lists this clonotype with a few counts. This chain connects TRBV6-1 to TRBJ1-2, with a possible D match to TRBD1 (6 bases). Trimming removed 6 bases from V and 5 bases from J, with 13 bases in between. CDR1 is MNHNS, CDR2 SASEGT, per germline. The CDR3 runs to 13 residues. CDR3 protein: CASSPGTTYGYTF. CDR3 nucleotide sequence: TGTGCCAGCAGCCCCGGGACAACTTATGGCTACACCTTC.

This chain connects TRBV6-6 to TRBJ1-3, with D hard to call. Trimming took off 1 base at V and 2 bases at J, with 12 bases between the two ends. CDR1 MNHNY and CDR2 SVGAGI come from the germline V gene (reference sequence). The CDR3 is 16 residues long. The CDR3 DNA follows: TGTGCCAGCAGTTACTATGGGATTACCGCTGGAAACACCATATATTTT. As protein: CASSYYGITAGNTIYF.

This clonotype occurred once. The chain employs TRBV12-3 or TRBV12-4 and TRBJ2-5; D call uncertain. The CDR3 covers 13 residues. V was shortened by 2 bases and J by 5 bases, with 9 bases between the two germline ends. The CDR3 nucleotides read TGTGCCAGCAGTTTAAAAAATTCGGAGACCCAGTACTTC. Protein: CASSLKNSETQYF.

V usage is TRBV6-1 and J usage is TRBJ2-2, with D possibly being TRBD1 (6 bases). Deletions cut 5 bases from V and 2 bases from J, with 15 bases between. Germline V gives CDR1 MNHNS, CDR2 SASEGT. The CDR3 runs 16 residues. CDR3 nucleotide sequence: TGTGCCAGCAGTCCTTCCCGGACAGCAAACACCGGGGAGCTGTTTTTT. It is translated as CASSPSRTANTGELFF.

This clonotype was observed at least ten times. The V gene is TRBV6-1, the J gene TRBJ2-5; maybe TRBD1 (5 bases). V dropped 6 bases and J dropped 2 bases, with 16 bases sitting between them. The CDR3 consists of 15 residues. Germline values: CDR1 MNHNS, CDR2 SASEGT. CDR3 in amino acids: CASSHLAGQQETQYF. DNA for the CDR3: TGTGCCAGCAGCCACTTAGCAGGGCAACAAGAGACCCAGTACTTC.

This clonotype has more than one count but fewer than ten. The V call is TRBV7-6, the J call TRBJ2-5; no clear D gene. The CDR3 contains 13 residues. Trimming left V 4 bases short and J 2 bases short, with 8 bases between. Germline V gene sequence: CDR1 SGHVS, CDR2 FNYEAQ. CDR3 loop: CASSSHPQETQYF. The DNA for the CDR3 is TGTGCCAGCAGCTCACATCCGCAAGAGACCCAGTACTTC. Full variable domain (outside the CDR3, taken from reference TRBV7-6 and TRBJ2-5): GAGVSQSPRYKVTKRGQDVALRCDPISGHVSLYWYRQALGQGPEFLTYFNYEAQQDKSGLPNDRFSAERPEGSISTLTIQRTEQRDSAMYRCASSSHPQETQYFGPGTRLLVL.

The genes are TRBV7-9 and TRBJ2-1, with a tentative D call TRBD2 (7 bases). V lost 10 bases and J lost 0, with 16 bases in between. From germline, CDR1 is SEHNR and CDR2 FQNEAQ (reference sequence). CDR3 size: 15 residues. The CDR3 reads CATSLGGASYNEQFF. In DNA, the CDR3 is TGTGCCACCTCCCTGGGGGGGGCCTCCTACAATGAGCAGTTCTTC.

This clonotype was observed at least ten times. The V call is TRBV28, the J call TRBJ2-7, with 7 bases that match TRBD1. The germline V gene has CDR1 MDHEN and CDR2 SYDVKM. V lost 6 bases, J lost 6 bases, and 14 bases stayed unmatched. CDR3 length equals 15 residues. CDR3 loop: CASSPQGGPPFEQYF. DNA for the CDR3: TGTGCCAGCAGCCCCCAAGGGGGCCCCCCTTTCGAGCAGTACTTC. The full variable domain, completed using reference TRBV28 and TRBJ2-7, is DVKVTQSSRYLVKRTGEKVFLECVQDMDHENMFWYRQDPGLGLRLIYFSYDVKMKEKGDIPEGYSVSREKKERFSLILESASTNQTSMYLCASSPQGGPPFEQYFGPGTRLTVT.